This TCR beta chain was recovered during a study of CD8 T cells in Susac syndrome. With random hexamers, reverse transcription was performed on about 0.45 to 1 ug of RNA. TCRdb re-analysed the immunoSEQ multiplex PCR reads in MiXCR, keeping a single row per CDR3 protein. The sample lists 200,000 or so distinct CDR3 sequences, 80% to 95% occurring once. The V end lost 5 bases, the J end lost 6 bases, and 9 bases lay between the germline ends. There are 11 residues in the CDR3. Germline V gene data show CDR1 as DFQATT and CDR2 as SNEGSKA (reference sequence). The source material was CD8+ T cells from PBMCs. The chain couples TRBV20-1 to TRBJ2-3; D not certain. This clonotype originated in a human donor with multiple sclerosis. The CDR3 sequence is CSARYRDTQYF. The CDR3 DNA sequence: TGCAGTGCTCGCTACCGGGATACGCAGTATTTT.